The 6 T cell receptor beta chains listed next were all sequenced from one sample in a study of blood T cells in healthy people across ages. Next came a second PCR, run for about 6 to 12 cycles, which used a sample-barcoded 5' primer along with a J-beta primer mix. TCRdb processed the 5' RACE reads anew with MiXCR; each CDR3 protein has one entry. In the table there are 1.5 million to 2 million distinct CDR3 sequences, around half of which are singletons. The sample was blood. These receptors were taken from a woman aged 40 to 50 in good health.

Only a few counts were recorded for this clonotype. The gene calls are TRBV29-1 and TRBJ2-5, with 10 bases lining up with TRBD1. Germline loops: CDR1 SQVTM, CDR2 ANQGSEA. J gave up 5 bases and V 8 bases, and 8 bases lay outside the gene matches. The CDR3 consists of 13 residues. CDR3 protein: CSIPGTGVETQYF. CDR3 coding DNA: TGCAGCATTCCCGGGACAGGGGTCGAGACCCAGTACTTC. The entire variable domain, with the rest obtained from reference TRBV29-1 and TRBJ2-5, is as follows: SAVISQKPSRDICQRGTSLTIQCQVDSQVTMMFWYRQQPGQSLTLIATANQGSEATYESGFVIDKFPISRPNLTFSTLTVSNMSPEDSSIYLCSIPGTGVETQYFGPGTRLLVL.

This clonotype was detected ten times or more. The CDR3 reads CSVELRNEQFF. In nucleotides, the CDR3 is TGCAGCGTTGAACTTCGGAATGAGCAGTTCTTC. The chain uses TRBV29-1 and TRBJ2-1, with D uncertain. The CDR3 runs to 11 residues. Trimming stripped 2 bases from V and 7 bases from J, with 6 bases between. Germline CDR1 SQVTM, CDR2 ANQGSEA.

This clonotype was seen a few times. As DNA, the CDR3 is TGTGCCACCAGTGTTACAAGCGGGGAAGCGCCAGATACGCAGTATTTT. This gives the protein CATSVTSGEAPDTQYF. The chain combines TRBV24-1 with TRBJ2-3, with TRBD2 matching 7 bases. V shed 5 bases and J 4 bases; nucleotides not matched to a gene: 11. Germline CDR1 and CDR2: KGHDR and SFDVKD. This CDR3 has 16 residues.

The sample holds a few counts of this clonotype. An end of the junction differs from the germline gene, which may be a read error. The chain recombines TRBV7-7 with TRBJ2-1; perhaps TRBD1 as D (5 bases). Per germline, CDR1 SSHAT and CDR2 FNYEAQ (reference sequence). The CDR3 consists of 15 residues. The CDR3 loop is CASSLFAGQYNEQFF. The CDR3 DNA follows: TGTGCTAGCAGCTTGTTCGCCGGACAATACAATGAGCAGTTCTTC.

This clonotype was found a few times. CDR3: CASSLGTGNSYGYTF. The CDR3 bases are TGCGCCAGCAGCTTGGGGACAGGGAATAGCTATGGCTACACCTTC. The genes are TRBV5-1 and TRBJ1-2; 8 bases match TRBD1. This CDR3 spans 15 amino acids. Germline V gene sequence: CDR1 SGHRS, CDR2 YFSETQ. V gave up 0 bases and J gave up 4 bases; unmatched junction bases: 5.

In regard to this clonotype: The junction shows a germline mismatch at one end, possibly a read error. The genes are TRBV27 and TRBJ2-1, with 7 bases aligning to TRBD1. The CDR3 runs to 16 residues. Germline CDR1 reads MNHEY; CDR2 reads SMNVEV (reference sequence). The CDR3 DNA sequence: TGTGCCAGCAGTCACACAGGGGCCGTAACACACAATGGGCAGTTCTTC. Translation gives CASSHTGAVTHNGQFF.